The sequence of this TCR beta chain was determined in a study of cytomegalovirus exposure and HLA in healthy donors. Overall study findings and caveats: The study put about 180 TCR beta chains on its list as cytomegalovirus-associated. TCR beta V- and J-gene trimming, according to a later analysis, was linked to a missense DCLRE1C variant. Donors belonging to an Asian-associated ancestry cluster reportedly showed fewer N-insertions in productive TCRs than the roughly 670-donor mean, according to what a later analysis found.

CDR3 size: 14 residues. Looked up from germline, CDR1 is SGHRS and CDR2 is YFSETQ. Unmatched junction bases numbered 6, after V lost 7 bases and J lost 4 bases. Concerning this clone itself: The antigen is undetermined.

When sampled, the donors appeared nominally healthy, though they likely had unrecorded immune exposures. It was with 60 Vbeta and 13 Jbeta primers that the PCR ran. Some clones are missing from TCRdb's copy, which holds only in-frame ones; the method was immunoSEQ multiplex PCR. Of about 120,000 clones listed, 81% are singletons. The sequence derives from a man aged 40-55 years in good health and CMV-seronegative. Sequenced material: PBMCs. V and J are TRBV5-1 and TRBJ2-3; 10 bases map to TRBD2. CDR3 DNA sequence: TGCGCCAGCGCACCTCTAGCGGGGGCAGATACGCAGTATTTT. Protein product: CASAPLAGADTQYF.